Presented here are 18 T cell receptor beta chains from one specimen sequenced in a study of technical replicates of blood from a handful of donors. The repertoire was sequenced with immunoSEQ multiplex PCR; TCRdb's copy has only in-frame clones and lacks some. Of about 68,000 clones in the sample, around 97% were seen once. Sequencing was performed on T cells isolated from PBMCs. The source is a human donor in good health.

The V call is TRBV9, the J call TRBJ2-7; 7 bases line up with TRBD2. The CDR3 has 14 residues. J was trimmed by 0 bases and V by 6 bases; bases with no gene match: 6. Germline lookup yields CDR1 SGDLS and CDR2 YYNGEE. CDR3 nucleotides: TGTGCCAGCACCCCCAGCGGGACCTCCTACGAGCAGTACTTC. Translating gives CASTPSGTSYEQYF.

CDR3 sequence (DNA): TGTGCCAGCAATGCAGACAGGGGTGCTCCTGAAGCTTTCTTT. It yields the protein CASNADRGAPEAFF. The chain employs TRBV2 and TRBJ1-1; TRBD1 matches at 8 bases. CDR1 is SNHLY, CDR2 FYNNEI, per germline. J was trimmed by 6 bases and V by 7 bases; bases with no gene match: 10. The CDR3 totals 14 residues.

J is TRBJ2-1 and V is TRBV4-3, with D possibly being TRBD2 (6 bases). Germline V gene lookup returns CDR1 LGHNA and CDR2 YSLEER. The CDR3 contains 17 residues. The V end lost 1 base, the J end lost 4 bases, and 17 bases lay between the germline ends. CDR3 in amino acids: CASSQGRETSYYNEQFF. The DNA for the CDR3 is TGCGCCAGCAGCCAAGGTCGGGAGACTTCCTATTACAATGAGCAGTTCTTC.

The chain is built from TRBV28 and TRBJ2-1; 7 bases agree with TRBD1. This CDR3 comprises 14 residues. CDR1 is MDHEN, CDR2 SYDVKM, per germline. V dropped 7 bases and J dropped 9; count of bases not matched to a gene: 12. The CDR3 nucleotides are TGTGCCAGCATGCGATCCGGGACAGTAAGTGAGCAGTTCTTC. Translation gives CASMRSGTVSEQFF.

The chain uses TRBV4-1 and TRBJ1-5; D is ambiguous. CDR1 MGHRA and CDR2 YSYEKL come from the germline V gene. This CDR3 comprises 15 residues. Trimming removed 0 bases from V and 4 bases from J, with 10 bases in between. The CDR3 nucleotides read TGCGCCAGCAGCCAAGATGCCAGACAAAATCAGCCCCAGCATTTT. Its protein is CASSQDARQNQPQHF.

The gene calls are TRBV19 and TRBJ2-1; 8 bases match TRBD1. This CDR3 is built from 12 residues. V shed 5 bases and J 9 bases; nucleotides not matched to a gene: 3. Germline V CDR1 and CDR2: LNHDA, SQIVND (reference sequence). The CDR3 region is CASSFDRGEQFF. In DNA, the CDR3 is TGTGCCAGTAGTTTCGACAGGGGTGAGCAGTTCTTC.

The chain is built from TRBV6-5 and TRBJ2-7; TRBD2 aligns across 8 bases. V lost 0 bases and J lost 6; bases outside the gene matches: 7. Germline loops: CDR1 MNHEY, CDR2 SVGAGI. CDR3 size: 15 residues. The CDR3 loop is CASSYSGLSGSEQYF. The CDR3 bases are TGTGCCAGCAGTTACTCAGGTCTAAGCGGGAGCGAGCAGTACTTC.

The chain combines TRBV28 with TRBJ2-1; D unresolved. V dropped 1 base and J dropped 15 bases, with 10 bases sitting between them. The CDR3 contains 11 residues. Germline V gene sequence: CDR1 MDHEN, CDR2 SYDVKM. The CDR3 reads CASSLYRIAFF. DNA for the CDR3: TGTGCCAGCAGTTTATACAGAATCGCGTTCTTC.

This chain joins TRBV27 and TRBJ2-1; 9 bases are shared with TRBD2. This CDR3 has 15 residues. From germline, CDR1 is MNHEY and CDR2 SMNVEV (reference sequence). The V segment lost 3 bases and the J segment 4 bases; nucleotides outside the gene matches: 4. The CDR3 sequence is CASSFVLAGYNEQFF. CDR3 sequence (DNA): TGTGCCAGCAGTTTCGTACTAGCGGGTTACAATGAGCAGTTCTTC.

This sequence joins TRBV7-7 and TRBJ2-2; D is undetermined. This CDR3 is built from 13 residues. V was shortened by 2 bases and J by 7 bases, with 8 bases between the two germline ends. Germline assignment: CDR1 SSHAT and CDR2 FNYEAQ (reference sequence). This CDR3 is CASSLLSGGELFF. The CDR3 region has the DNA TGTGCCAGCAGCTTATTGTCAGGCGGGGAGCTGTTTTTT.

The chain joins TRBV28 to TRBJ2-1, with 10 bases that match TRBD2. The CDR3 is made up of 15 amino acids. Germline assignment: CDR1 MDHEN and CDR2 SYDVKM. V lost 2 bases to trimming and J lost 6 bases; unmatched junction nucleotides: 4. This CDR3 reads CASSLSASGSNEQFF. CDR3 sequence (DNA): TGTGCCAGCAGTTTAAGCGCTAGCGGGAGCAATGAGCAGTTCTTC.

J is TRBJ2-2 and V is TRBV5-1; no clear D. The length of the CDR3 is 14 residues. V lost 4 bases and J lost 0, with 7 bases in between. Per germline, CDR1 SGHRS and CDR2 YFSETQ. CDR3 nucleotides: TGCGCCAGCAGCCGGTTCCCGAACACCGGGGAGCTGTTTTTT. Translation gives CASSRFPNTGELFF.

The chain is built from TRBV9 and TRBJ1-1; TRBD1 might be the D (6 bases). CDR3 size: 15 residues. V lost 2 bases and J lost 11, with 22 bases in between. Germline values: CDR1 SGDLS, CDR2 YYNGEE. The CDR3: CASSVGDIGVMRAFF. The CDR3 nucleotides are TGTGCCAGCAGCGTCGGGGACATCGGGGTCATGAGGGCTTTCTTT.

This rearrangement joins TRBV7-6 to TRBJ2-7; D perhaps matches TRBD2 (5 bases). Germline CDR1 and CDR2: SGHVS and FNYEAQ. V lost 1 base and J lost 5, with 9 bases in between. The CDR3 totals 13 residues. Here the CDR3 reads CASSLGQEDEQYF. CDR3 bases: TGTGCCAGCAGCTTAGGCCAGGAGGACGAGCAGTACTTC.

CDR3 protein: CASRGGATNEKLFF. The CDR3, as DNA: TGTGCCAGCAGGGGGGGGGCAACTAATGAAAAACTGTTTTTT. The V gene is TRBV2, the J gene TRBJ1-4; tentatively, D is TRBD1 (5 bases). Germline CDR1 SNHLY, CDR2 FYNNEI. This CDR3 has 14 amino acids. Trimming took off 6 bases at V and 0 bases at J, with 8 bases between the two ends.

This chain joins TRBV7-9 and TRBJ2-5; 9 nucleotides line up with TRBD1. CDR1 and CDR2 (germline): SEHNR, FQNEAQ (reference sequence). CDR3 length: 15 residues. Trimming took 5 bases from V and 2 from J; bases not matched to a gene: 6. The CDR3 nucleotides are TGTGCCAGCAGCGGTGGGACAGGGTTTCAAGAGACCCAGTACTTC. This encodes CASSGGTGFQETQYF.

This chain links TRBV6-5 with TRBJ2-2; D gene unclear. Trimming cost V 6 bases and J 4 bases, with 9 bases left between them. Germline V gives CDR1 MNHEY, CDR2 SVGAGI. The CDR3 loop spans 13 amino acids. CDR3 sequence reads: CASSLYGTGELFF. The CDR3 coding sequence is TGTGCCAGCAGCTTATACGGCACCGGGGAGCTGTTTTTT.

V and J are TRBV28 and TRBJ1-1, with TRBD1 identical over 8 bases. Germline trimming cut 6 bases from V and 2 bases from J; bases unmatched to any gene: 8. The CDR3 is made up of 15 amino acids. The germline CDR1 and CDR2 sequences are MDHEN and SYDVKM. CDR3 sequence: CASSTVPGGNTEAFF. In DNA form, the CDR3 reads TGTGCCAGCAGCACAGTGCCAGGGGGCAACACTGAAGCTTTCTTT.